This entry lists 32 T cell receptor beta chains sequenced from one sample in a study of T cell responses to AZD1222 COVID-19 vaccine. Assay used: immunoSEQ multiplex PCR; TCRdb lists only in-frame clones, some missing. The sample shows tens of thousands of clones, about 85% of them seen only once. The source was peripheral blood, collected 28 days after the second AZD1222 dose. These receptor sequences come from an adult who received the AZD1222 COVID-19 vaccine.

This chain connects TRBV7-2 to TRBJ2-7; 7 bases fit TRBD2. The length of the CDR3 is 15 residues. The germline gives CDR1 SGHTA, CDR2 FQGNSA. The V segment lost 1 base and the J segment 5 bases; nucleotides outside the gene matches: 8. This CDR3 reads CASSLGWEGYNEQYF. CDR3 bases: TGTGCCAGCAGCTTAGGGTGGGAGGGCTACAACGAGCAGTACTTC.

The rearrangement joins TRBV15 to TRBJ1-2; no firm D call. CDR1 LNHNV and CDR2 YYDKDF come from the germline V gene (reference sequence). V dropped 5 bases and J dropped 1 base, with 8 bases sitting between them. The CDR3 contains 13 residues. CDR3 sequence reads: CATSGGLNYGYTF. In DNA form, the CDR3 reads TGTGCCACCAGCGGTGGCCTTAACTATGGCTACACCTTC.

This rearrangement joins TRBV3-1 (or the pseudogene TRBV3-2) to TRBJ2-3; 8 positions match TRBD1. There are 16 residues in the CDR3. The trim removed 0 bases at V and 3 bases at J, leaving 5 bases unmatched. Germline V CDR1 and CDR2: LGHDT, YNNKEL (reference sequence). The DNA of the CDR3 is TGTGCCAGCAGCCAAGATCCAGGACAGGGAACAGATACGCAGTATTTT. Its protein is CASSQDPGQGTDTQYF.

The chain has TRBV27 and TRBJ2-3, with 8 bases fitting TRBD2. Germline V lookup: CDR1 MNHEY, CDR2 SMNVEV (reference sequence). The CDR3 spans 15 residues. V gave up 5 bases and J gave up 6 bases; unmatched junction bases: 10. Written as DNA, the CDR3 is TGTGCCAGCAGTCTCAGGACTAGCAAGGAGGATACGCAGTATTTT. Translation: CASSLRTSKEDTQYF.

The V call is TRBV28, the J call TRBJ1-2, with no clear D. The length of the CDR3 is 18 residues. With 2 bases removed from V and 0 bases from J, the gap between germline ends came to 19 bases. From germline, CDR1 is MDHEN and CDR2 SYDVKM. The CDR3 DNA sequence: TGTGCCAGCAGTTTACGACGGCTGCAACACTCTTCTAACTATGGCTACACCTTC. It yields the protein CASSLRRLQHSSNYGYTF.

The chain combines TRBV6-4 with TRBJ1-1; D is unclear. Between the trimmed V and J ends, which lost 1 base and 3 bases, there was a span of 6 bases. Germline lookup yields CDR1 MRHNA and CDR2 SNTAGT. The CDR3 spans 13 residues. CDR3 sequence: CASSDYRDTEAFF. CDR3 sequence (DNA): TGTGCCAGCAGTGACTACCGGGACACTGAAGCTTTCTTT.

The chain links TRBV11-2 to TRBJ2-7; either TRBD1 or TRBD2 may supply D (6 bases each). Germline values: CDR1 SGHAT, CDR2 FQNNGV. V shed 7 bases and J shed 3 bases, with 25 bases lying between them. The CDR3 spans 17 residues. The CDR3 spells CASTSYDQDSGFYEQYF. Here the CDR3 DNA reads TGTGCCAGCACTAGCTATGACCAGGACAGCGGGTTCTACGAGCAGTACTTC.

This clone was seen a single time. The CDR3 sequence: CASSQVFRDLYGYTF. CDR3 sequence (DNA): TGTGCCAGCAGCCAAGTCTTTAGGGACCTCTATGGCTACACCTTC. This chain uses TRBV3-1 (or the pseudogene TRBV3-2) with TRBJ1-2, with a weak D call TRBD1 (5 bases). The CDR3 extends over 15 amino acids. Germline CDR1 LGHDT, CDR2 YNNKEL (reference sequence). Trimming took 1 base from V and 4 from J, leaving 13 bases between them.

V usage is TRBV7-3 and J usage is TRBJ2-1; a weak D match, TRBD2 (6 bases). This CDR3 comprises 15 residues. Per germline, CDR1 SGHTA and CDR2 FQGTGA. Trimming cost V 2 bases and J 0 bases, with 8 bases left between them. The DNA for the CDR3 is TGTGCCAGCAGCTTAGGCGGGATCTCCTACAATGAGCAGTTCTTC. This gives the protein CASSLGGISYNEQFF.

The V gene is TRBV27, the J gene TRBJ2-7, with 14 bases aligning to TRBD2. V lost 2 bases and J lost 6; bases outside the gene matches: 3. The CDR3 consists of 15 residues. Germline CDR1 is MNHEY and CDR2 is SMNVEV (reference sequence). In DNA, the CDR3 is TGTGCCAGCAGTTTAAACGGACTAGCGGGGGGCGAGCAGTACTTC. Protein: CASSLNGLAGGEQYF.

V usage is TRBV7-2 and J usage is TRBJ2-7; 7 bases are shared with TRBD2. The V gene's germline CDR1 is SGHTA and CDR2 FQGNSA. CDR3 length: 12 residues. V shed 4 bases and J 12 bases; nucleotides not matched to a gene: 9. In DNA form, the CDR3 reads TGTGCCAGCAGCTATGGGAGGGAGGTAGTGTACTTC. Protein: CASSYGREVVYF.

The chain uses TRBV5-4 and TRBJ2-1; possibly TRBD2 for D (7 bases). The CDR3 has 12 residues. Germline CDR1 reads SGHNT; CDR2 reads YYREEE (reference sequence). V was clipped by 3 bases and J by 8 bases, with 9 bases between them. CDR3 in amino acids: CASSSGGYEQFF. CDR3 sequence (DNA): TGTGCCAGCAGCTCGGGGGGCTATGAGCAGTTCTTC.

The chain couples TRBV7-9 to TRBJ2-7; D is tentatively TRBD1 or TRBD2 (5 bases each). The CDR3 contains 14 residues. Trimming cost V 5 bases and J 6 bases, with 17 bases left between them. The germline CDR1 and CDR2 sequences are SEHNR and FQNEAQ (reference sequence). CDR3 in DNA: TGTGCCAGCAGCCTTATAGGGACGGCCTCCGAGCAGTACTTC. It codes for CASSLIGTASEQYF.

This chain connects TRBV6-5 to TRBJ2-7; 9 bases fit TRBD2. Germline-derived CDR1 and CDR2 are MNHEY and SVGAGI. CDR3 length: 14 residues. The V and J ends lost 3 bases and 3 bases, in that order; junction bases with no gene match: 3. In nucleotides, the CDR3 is TGTGCCAGCAGTTATATAGCGGGGGTCTACGAGCAGTACTTC. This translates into CASSYIAGVYEQYF.

Here the CDR3 DNA reads TGTGCCACGGCGATTCAGGGCAGCACCGGGGAGCTGTTTTTT. Protein product: CATAIQGSTGELFF. This chain joins TRBV19 and TRBJ2-2; D might be TRBD1 (5 bases). Per the germline V gene, CDR1 is LNHDA and CDR2 is SQIVND (reference sequence). V was clipped by 10 bases and J by 4 bases, with 16 bases between them. This CDR3 contains 14 residues.

As DNA, the CDR3 is TGTGCCAGCAGCCCGTTCCTTAGGGGAGTGAACACCGGGGAGCTGTTTTTT. Encoded protein: CASSPFLRGVNTGELFF. This chain joins TRBV5-6 and TRBJ2-2; D is tentatively TRBD1 or TRBD2 (5 bases each). The CDR3 runs 17 residues. The V end lost 4 bases, the J end lost 1 base, and 17 bases lay between the germline ends. Germline V gene data show CDR1 as SGHDT and CDR2 as YYEEEE.

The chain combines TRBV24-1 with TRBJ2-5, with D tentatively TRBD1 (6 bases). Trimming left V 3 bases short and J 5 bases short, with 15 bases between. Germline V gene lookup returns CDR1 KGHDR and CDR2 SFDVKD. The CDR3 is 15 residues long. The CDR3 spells CATSDPRGSGETQYF. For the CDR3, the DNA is TGTGCCACCAGTGATCCCAGGGGTAGTGGGGAGACCCAGTACTTC.

The CDR3 sequence is CASSQEGHNAKNIQYF. In nucleotides, the CDR3 is TGCGCCAGCAGCCAAGAAGGCCATAACGCCAAAAACATTCAGTACTTC. The chain is built from TRBV4-1 and TRBJ2-4; D is undetermined. This CDR3 has 16 amino acids. CDR1 MGHRA and CDR2 YSYEKL come from the germline V gene. With 0 bases removed from V and 1 base from J, the gap between germline ends came to 10 bases.

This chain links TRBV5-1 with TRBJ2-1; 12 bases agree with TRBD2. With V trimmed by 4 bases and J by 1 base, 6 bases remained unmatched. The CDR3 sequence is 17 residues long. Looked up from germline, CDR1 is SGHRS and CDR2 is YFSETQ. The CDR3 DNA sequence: TGCGCCAGCAGCGAACGACTAGCGGGGGAATCCTACAATGAGCAGTTCTTC. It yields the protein CASSERLAGESYNEQFF.

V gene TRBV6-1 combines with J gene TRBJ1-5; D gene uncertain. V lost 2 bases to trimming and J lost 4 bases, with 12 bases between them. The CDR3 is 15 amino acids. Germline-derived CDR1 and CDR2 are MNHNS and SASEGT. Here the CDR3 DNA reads TGTGCCAGCAGTGAATTCGGGCTAAAGAATCAGCCCCAGCATTTT. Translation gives CASSEFGLKNQPQHF.

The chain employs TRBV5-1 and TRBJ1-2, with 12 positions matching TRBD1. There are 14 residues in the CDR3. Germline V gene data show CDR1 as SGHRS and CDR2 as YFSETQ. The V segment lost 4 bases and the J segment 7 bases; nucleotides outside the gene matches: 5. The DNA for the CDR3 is TGCGCCAGCAGCGGAGGGACAGGGGGCGTTGGCTACACCTTC. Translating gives CASSGGTGGVGYTF.

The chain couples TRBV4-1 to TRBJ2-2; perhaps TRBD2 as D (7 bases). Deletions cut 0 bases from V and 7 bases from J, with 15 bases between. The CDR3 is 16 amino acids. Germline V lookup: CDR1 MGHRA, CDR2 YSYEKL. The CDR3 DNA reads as TGCGCCAGCAGCCAAGAGGGGGGGGCCCTCGGCGGGGAGCTGTTTTTT. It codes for CASSQEGGALGGELFF.

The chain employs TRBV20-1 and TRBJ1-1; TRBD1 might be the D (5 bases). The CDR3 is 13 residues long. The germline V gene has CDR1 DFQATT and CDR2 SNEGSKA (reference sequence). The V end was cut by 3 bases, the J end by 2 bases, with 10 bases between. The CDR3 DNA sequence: TGCAGTGCTAGTCAGGGAGGCAACACTGAAGCTTTCTTT. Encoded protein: CSASQGGNTEAFF.

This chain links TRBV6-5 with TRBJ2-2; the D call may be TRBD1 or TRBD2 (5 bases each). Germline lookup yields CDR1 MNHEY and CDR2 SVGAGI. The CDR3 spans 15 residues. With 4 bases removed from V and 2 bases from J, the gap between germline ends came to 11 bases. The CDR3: CASSLGVGNTGELFF. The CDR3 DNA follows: TGTGCCAGCAGTTTGGGGGTAGGAAACACCGGGGAGCTGTTTTTT.

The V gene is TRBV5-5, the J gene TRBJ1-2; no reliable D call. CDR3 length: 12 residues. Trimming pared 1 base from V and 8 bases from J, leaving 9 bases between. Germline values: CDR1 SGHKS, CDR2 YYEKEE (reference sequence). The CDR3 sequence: CASSLNTGGYTF. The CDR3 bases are TGTGCCAGCAGCTTGAACACGGGGGGCTACACCTTC.

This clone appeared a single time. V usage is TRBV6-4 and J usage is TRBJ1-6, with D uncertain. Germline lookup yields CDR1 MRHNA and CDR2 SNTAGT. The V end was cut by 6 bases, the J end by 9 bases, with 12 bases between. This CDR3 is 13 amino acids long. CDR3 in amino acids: CASRLRSGSPLHF. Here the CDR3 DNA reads TGTGCCAGCAGACTAAGGTCGGGTTCACCCCTCCACTTT.

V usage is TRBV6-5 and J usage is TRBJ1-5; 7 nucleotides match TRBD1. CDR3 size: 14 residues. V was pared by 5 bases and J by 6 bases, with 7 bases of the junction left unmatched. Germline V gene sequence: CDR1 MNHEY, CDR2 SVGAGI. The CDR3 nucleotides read TGTGCCAGCAGTATAGGGGGCGGCATTCAGCCCCAGCATTTT. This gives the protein CASSIGGGIQPQHF.

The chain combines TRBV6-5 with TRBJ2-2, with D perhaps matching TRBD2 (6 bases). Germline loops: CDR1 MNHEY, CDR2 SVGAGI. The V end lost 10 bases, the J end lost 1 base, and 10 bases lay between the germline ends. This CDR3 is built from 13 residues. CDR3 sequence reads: CATYGGNTGELFF. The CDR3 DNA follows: TGTGCCACTTACGGGGGGAACACCGGGGAGCTGTTTTTT.

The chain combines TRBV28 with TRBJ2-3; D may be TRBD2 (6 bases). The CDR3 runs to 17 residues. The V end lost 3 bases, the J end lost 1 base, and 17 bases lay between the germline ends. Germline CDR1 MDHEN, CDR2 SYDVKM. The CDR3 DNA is TGTGCCAGCAGTTTTTCTACAAGTTCGGGGGGCACAGATACGCAGTATTTT. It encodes CASSFSTSSGGTDTQYF. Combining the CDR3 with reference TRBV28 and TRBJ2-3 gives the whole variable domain DVKVTQSSRYLVKRTGEKVFLECVQDMDHENMFWYRQDPGLGLRLIYFSYDVKMKEKGDIPEGYSVSREKKERFSLILESASTNQTSMYLCASSFSTSSGGTDTQYFGPGTRLTVL.

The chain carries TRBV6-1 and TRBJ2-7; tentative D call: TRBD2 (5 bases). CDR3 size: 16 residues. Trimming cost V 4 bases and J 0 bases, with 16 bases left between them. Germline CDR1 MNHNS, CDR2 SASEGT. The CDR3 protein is CASSGLTLGSSYEQYF. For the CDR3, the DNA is TGTGCCAGCAGTGGACTGACACTGGGGAGCTCCTACGAGCAGTACTTC.

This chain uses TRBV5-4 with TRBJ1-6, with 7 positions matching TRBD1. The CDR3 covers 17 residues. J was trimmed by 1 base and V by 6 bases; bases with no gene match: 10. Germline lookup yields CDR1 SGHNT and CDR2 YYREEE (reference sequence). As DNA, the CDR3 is TGTGCCAGCACCGGAAACAAACAGGGGTCCTATAATTCACCCCTCCACTTT. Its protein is CASTGNKQGSYNSPLHF.

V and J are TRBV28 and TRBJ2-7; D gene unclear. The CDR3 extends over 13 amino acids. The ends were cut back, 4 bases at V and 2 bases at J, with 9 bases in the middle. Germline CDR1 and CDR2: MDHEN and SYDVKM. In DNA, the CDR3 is TGTGCCAGCAGTTCGACACCCCCCTACGAGCAGTACTTC. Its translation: CASSSTPPYEQYF.